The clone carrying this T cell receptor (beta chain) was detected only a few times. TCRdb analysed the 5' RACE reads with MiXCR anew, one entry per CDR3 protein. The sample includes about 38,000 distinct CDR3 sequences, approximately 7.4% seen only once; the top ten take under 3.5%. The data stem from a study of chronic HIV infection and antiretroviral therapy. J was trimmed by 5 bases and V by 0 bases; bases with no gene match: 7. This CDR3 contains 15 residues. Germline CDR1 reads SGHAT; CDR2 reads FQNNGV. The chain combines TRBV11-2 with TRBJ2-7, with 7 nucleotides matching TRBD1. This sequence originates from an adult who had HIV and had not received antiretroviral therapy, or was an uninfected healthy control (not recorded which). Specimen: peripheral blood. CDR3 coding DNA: TGTGCCAGCAGCTTAGAAGTGTCAGGGGGACACGAGCAGTACTTC. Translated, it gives CASSLEVSGGHEQYF.